These 7 T cell receptor beta chains share one sample of origin, sequenced in a study of patients and donors after allogeneic stem cell transplantation. TCRdb redid the calling of the RT-PCR reads with MiXCR, one entry per CDR3 protein. Of about 1,600 distinct CDR3 sequences in the sample, about a quarter were seen once. The sequenced material came from blood, either unsorted or a sorted T cell fraction (not recorded which). These receptors originate from a human donor who was either an allogeneic HSCT recipient or a stem cell or donor lymphocyte infusion donor (not recorded which). It is not recorded whose cells these are; they may come from a transplant donor.

This clonotype is labeled as medium-sized. CDR3 in DNA: TGTGCCAGCAGCAGGACTAGCCAGGCTCGGAACAATGAGCAGTTCTTC. Its translation is CASSRTSQARNNEQFF. This chain connects TRBV27 to TRBJ2-1; 8 bases are shared with TRBD2. V shed 6 bases and J 5 bases; nucleotides not matched to a gene: 12. The CDR3 contains 16 residues. CDR1 and CDR2 (germline): MNHEY, SMNVEV (reference sequence).

This clonotype is judged medium-sized. This rearrangement joins TRBV20-1 to TRBJ1-4, with D perhaps matching TRBD1 (6 bases). The V and J ends lost 6 bases and 7 bases respectively, with 15 bases between them. The CDR3 contains 13 residues. CDR1 is DFQATT, CDR2 SNEGSKA, per germline (reference sequence). CDR3 loop: CSARQVGGEKLFF. The CDR3 DNA follows: TGCAGTGCCCGACAGGTTGGAGGTGAAAAACTGTTTTTT.

The chain uses TRBV20-1 and TRBJ2-1, with D possibly being TRBD2 (7 bases). Trimming removed 7 bases from V and 5 bases from J, with 15 bases in between. The CDR3 has 13 residues. Germline V gene sequence: CDR1 DFQATT, CDR2 SNEGSKA (reference sequence). CDR3 protein: CSVTRGAHNEQFF. CDR3 coding DNA: TGCAGTGTTACCCGGGGGGCCCACAATGAGCAGTTCTTC.

This clonotype was picked up a small number of times. V gene TRBV21-1 combines with J gene TRBJ1-5. TRBV21-1 is a documented pseudogene. The CDR3 has 12 amino acids. The CDR3 region has the DNA TGTGCCAGCAGCAACAGGAATCAGCCCCAGCATTTT. Translating it yields CASSNRNQPQHF.

The chain has TRBV5-6 and TRBJ2-2; no definite D call. V shed 5 bases and J shed 4 bases, with 15 bases lying between them. This CDR3 has 15 residues. Germline CDR1 and CDR2: SGHDT and YYEEEE. CDR3 DNA sequence: TGTGCCAGCAGGGCCATGGAAGTGCGCACCGGGGAGCTGTTTTTT. Translated: CASRAMEVRTGELFF.

This clonotype has more than one count but fewer than ten. The chain uses TRBV2 and TRBJ2-1; 10 bases match TRBD2. V shed 1 base and J 8 bases; nucleotides not matched to a gene: 5. Germline CDR1 SNHLY, CDR2 FYNNEI. This CDR3 region has 15 residues. The CDR3 region is CASSEVASGGDEQFF. Here the CDR3 DNA reads TGTGCCAGCAGTGAAGTTGCTAGCGGGGGCGATGAGCAGTTCTTC.

By sample share, this clonotype is large. The chain couples TRBV2 to TRBJ2-7; possibly TRBD1 or TRBD2 for D (5 bases each). V gave up 3 bases and J gave up 6 bases, with 12 bases separating them. The CDR3 runs 13 residues. Germline CDR1 is SNHLY and CDR2 is FYNNEI. CDR3: CASSDGTWGEQYF. CDR3 sequence (DNA): TGTGCCAGCAGTGACGGGACCTGGGGCGAGCAGTACTTC.